Each of the 16 T cell receptor beta chains below was sequenced from the same sample in a study of post-analysis software for immune sequencing data. General study results and limits: Elevated frequency relative to controls characterized several TRBV segments in patients, TRBV5-6, TRBV5-1 and TRBV20-1 among them.

Their specific antigens are unknown. The TCR beta cDNA libraries contained unique molecular identifiers. TCRdb called the PCR reads again in MiXCR, with one record for every CDR3 protein. Here the sample spans 450,000 to 700,000 distinct CDR3 sequences, 44% being singletons. What was sequenced was blood. These receptors originate from a girl between 10 and 17 years old with multiple sclerosis.

CDR3 nucleotide sequence: TGCAGTGCTAGAAGATCGGGTTCCCAGGGTGACGAGCAGTACTTC. This gives the protein CSARRSGSQGDEQYF. V is TRBV20-1 and J is TRBJ2-7; the D gene is possibly TRBD1 (5 bases). This CDR3 has 15 residues. Looked up from germline, CDR1 is DFQATT and CDR2 is SNEGSKA (reference sequence). The germline V and J ends were trimmed by 2 bases and 5 bases, with 19 bases remaining between them.

This clonotype was seen only a few times. The chain couples TRBV7-9 to TRBJ2-7; D remains unclear. The CDR3 contains 14 residues. The V gene lost 8 bases and the J gene lost 0 bases, with 14 bases spanning the gap. Germline V CDR1 and CDR2: SEHNR, FQNEAQ (reference sequence). The CDR3 sequence is CASGEESRSYEQYF. DNA of the CDR3: TGTGCCAGCGGTGAGGAGTCTCGCTCCTACGAGCAGTACTTC.

This clonotype showed up just a few times. The chain couples TRBV10-3 to TRBJ2-5, with D possibly matching TRBD2 (7 bases). Germline V gene sequence: CDR1 ENHRY, CDR2 SYGVKD. CDR3 length: 13 amino acids. Trimming removed 6 bases at V and 5 bases at J, with 13 bases between. CDR3 in amino acids: CAISSGEGETQYF. For the CDR3, the DNA is TGTGCCATCAGCTCAGGGGAGGGGGAGACCCAGTACTTC.

The chain has TRBV6-5 and TRBJ2-5, with D perhaps matching TRBD2 (6 bases). The CDR3 runs 13 residues. V was pared by 7 bases and J by 7 bases, with 16 bases between. The germline gives CDR1 MNHEY, CDR2 SVGAGI. The CDR3 sequence: CASKDGAEGTQYF. CDR3 nucleotides: TGTGCCAGCAAGGACGGTGCGGAGGGGACCCAGTACTTC.

The rearrangement joins TRBV12-3 or TRBV12-4 to TRBJ2-5, with 10 bases fitting TRBD1. Trimming cost V 5 bases and J 7 bases; bases outside gene matches: 10. This CDR3 spans 15 amino acids. The CDR3 here is CASSPPGTGVWTQYF. Here the CDR3 DNA reads TGTGCCAGCAGTCCGCCCGGGACAGGGGTTTGGACCCAGTACTTC.

The V gene is TRBV6-5, the J gene TRBJ2-1; TRBD1 matches at 9 bases. The J call may be mistaken, given a closer DNA end match to TRBJ2-7. CDR3 length: 16 residues. Germline V gene lookup returns CDR1 MNHEY and CDR2 SVGAGI. In DNA form, the CDR3 reads TGTGCCAGCAGCCCACAGGGGTACAGGGGGCACAATGAGCAGTACTTC. Protein sequence: CASSPQGYRGHNEQYF.

The chain joins TRBV29-1 to TRBJ2-5, with TRBD1 matching 8 bases. The J segment lost 0 bases and the V segment lost 5 bases, leaving 8 bases of the junction unmatched. Per germline, CDR1 SQVTM and CDR2 ANQGSEA. The CDR3 loop spans 15 amino acids. This CDR3 reads CSVWGTGPHQETQYF. DNA for the CDR3: TGCAGCGTTTGGGGGACAGGACCTCACCAAGAGACCCAGTACTTC.

The rearrangement joins TRBV7-8 to TRBJ2-7; the D is unclear. The CDR3 sequence is 13 residues long. Germline V CDR1 and CDR2: SGHVS, FQNEAQ. The V end was cut by 7 bases, the J end by 1 base, with 11 bases between. The CDR3 sequence: CASTPVDSYEQYF. The CDR3 bases are TGTGCCAGCACCCCTGTAGATTCCTACGAGCAGTACTTC.

This clonotype was counted only a few times. The DNA is left out, because the CDR3 cannot be placed on it with certainty; the CDR3 is given as TCRdb lists it. J is TRBJ2-7 and V is TRBV5-5; the table's D call of TRBD2 was not tested on the DNA. Germline CDR1 SGHKS, CDR2 YYEKEE (reference sequence). The CDR3 is made up of 16 amino acids, end residues included. The CDR3 is CASILGRAYSTYEQYF.

In this sample, this clonotype turned up a few times. The chain couples TRBV12-3 or TRBV12-4 to TRBJ2-7; 7 nucleotides agree with TRBD2. V dropped 8 bases and J dropped 10; count of bases not matched to a gene: 11. The CDR3 loop spans 12 amino acids. The CDR3 nucleotides are TGTGCCAGCGGGGCGGGGGAAAGGGCCCAGTACTTC. This encodes CASGAGERAQYF.

The chain uses TRBV20-1 and TRBJ2-1; D possibly uses TRBD1 or TRBD2 (5 bases each). The germline V and J ends were trimmed by 6 bases and 6 bases, with 18 bases remaining between them. CDR1 is DFQATT, CDR2 SNEGSKA, per germline (reference sequence). The CDR3 runs 14 residues. CDR3 sequence (DNA): TGCAGTGCGAATACTTGGGACGTCTTCAATGAGCAGTTCTTC. Protein sequence: CSANTWDVFNEQFF.

This clonotype was recorded at least ten times. The chain has TRBV12-3 or TRBV12-4 and TRBJ2-4; D uncertain. Trimming took off 8 bases at V and 9 bases at J, with 14 bases between the two ends. The CDR3 extends over 12 amino acids. The CDR3 loop reads CASGLVVGIQYF. The CDR3 region has the DNA TGTGCCAGCGGGCTAGTTGTAGGCATTCAGTACTTC.

The J gene is TRBJ2-1, the V gene TRBV9; maybe TRBD1 (6 bases). CDR1 and CDR2 (germline): SGDLS, YYNGEE. Trimming stripped 0 bases from V and 3 bases from J, with 10 bases between. The CDR3 totals 15 residues. The CDR3 protein is CASSVGGHLYNEQFF. The DNA of the CDR3 is TGTGCCAGCAGCGTAGGGGGGCACCTCTACAATGAGCAGTTCTTC.

This chain links TRBV6-6 with TRBJ1-2, with a weak D call TRBD1 (5 bases). The CDR3 loop spans 16 amino acids. The germline V gene encodes CDR1 MNHNY and CDR2 SVGAGI (reference sequence). V lost 2 bases and J 7 bases, leaving 20 bases between the germline ends. The CDR3 nucleotides read TGTGCCAGCAGTTACCCGGGACCACGGGGCCCCCGTGGCTACACCTTC. Translated, it gives CASSYPGPRGPRGYTF.

This clonotype has only a few counts. J is TRBJ2-7 and V is TRBV5-1, with a weak D call TRBD2 (6 bases). The CDR3 extends over 14 amino acids. Looked up from germline, CDR1 is SGHRS and CDR2 is YFSETQ. Trimming left V 0 bases short and J 2 bases short, with 9 bases between. Here the CDR3 reads CASSLESGPYEQYF. CDR3 DNA sequence: TGCGCCAGCAGCTTGGAAAGCGGGCCCTACGAGCAGTACTTC.

The rearrangement uses TRBV20-1 and TRBJ1-2, with D uncertain. In germline, CDR1 is DFQATT, CDR2 SNEGSKA (reference sequence). CDR3 length: 15 residues. Trimming removed 0 bases from V and 4 bases from J, with 15 bases in between. The CDR3 spells CSARDLKGSSYGYTF. The CDR3 DNA reads TGCAGTGCTAGAGATCTGAAGGGTTCCAGCTATGGCTACACCTTC.